Below, 13 T cell receptor beta chains from the same sample are listed, as sequenced in a study of regulatory T cells in long-lasting Graves disease. Time point of the sample: newly diagnosed GD, antithyroid drugs for less than 3 months. RNA extracted from PBMCs served as the sequencing template. iRepertoire HTBI primers and Arm-PCR of CDR3 regions built TCR beta libraries. In TCRdb, the multiplex PCR reads were re-called with MiXCR into one record per CDR3 protein. The data hold 250,000 to 400,000 distinct CDR3 sequences, with over 15% observed a single time. The sample was peripheral blood mononuclear cells (PBMCs), taken at new diagnosis, from a patient treated with antithyroid drugs. The receptors were sampled from a female donor with Graves disease.

Of note for this clonotype: This may come from a read error, since a much larger clone is one base off. The J gene is TRBJ1-1, the V gene TRBV30, with no clear D. The CDR3 has 14 amino acids. The V gene's germline CDR1 is GTSNPN and CDR2 SVGIG (reference sequence). Trimming removed 2 bases from V and 5 bases from J, with 15 bases in between. Written as DNA, the CDR3 is TGTGCCTGGAGTAGGCAGAGGACCGGGACTGAAGCTTTCTTT. This translates into CAWSRQRTGTEAFF.

The genes are TRBV3-1 and TRBJ1-3; the match to TRBD1 covers 7 bases. J gave up 4 bases and V 4 bases, and 7 bases lay outside the gene matches. Per the germline V gene, CDR1 is LGHDT and CDR2 is YNNKEL (reference sequence). This CDR3 has 15 amino acids. CDR3 protein: CASSLTGTAGNTIYF. The CDR3 region has the DNA TGTGCCAGCAGCCTTACCGGGACAGCCGGAAACACCATATATTTT.

The chain joins TRBV18 to TRBJ2-1; 10 positions agree with TRBD2. This CDR3 is built from 15 residues. J was trimmed by 2 bases and V by 6 bases; bases with no gene match: 4. The V gene's germline CDR1 is KGHSH and CDR2 LQKENI. DNA for the CDR3: TGTGCCAGCTCCCAACTAGCGGGAACCTACAATGAGCAGTTCTTC. This translates into CASSQLAGTYNEQFF.

In its sample, this clonotype was seen many times. V is TRBV12-3 or TRBV12-4 and J is TRBJ2-3; 8 bases line up with TRBD2. The V segment lost 1 base and the J segment 7 bases; nucleotides outside the gene matches: 13. This CDR3 has 17 residues. CDR3: CASSLVGTSREINTQYF. The CDR3, as DNA: TGTGCCAGCAGTTTAGTGGGGACTAGTCGGGAAATAAATACGCAGTATTTT.

This clonotype was recorded many times. The chain combines TRBV6-2 or TRBV6-3 with TRBJ2-1; TRBD2 aligns across 12 bases. Looked up from germline, CDR1 is MNHEY and CDR2 is SVGEGT. There are 14 residues in the CDR3. J gave up 9 bases and V 6 bases, and 6 bases lay outside the gene matches. This CDR3 reads CASRPPGLAGEQFF. CDR3 DNA sequence: TGTGCCAGCAGACCTCCGGGACTAGCGGGTGAGCAGTTCTTC.

This clonotype was recorded at least ten times. The rearrangement uses TRBV27 and TRBJ2-5; tentative D call: TRBD1 (7 bases). The germline V and J ends were trimmed by 8 bases and 3 bases, with 16 bases remaining between them. The germline gives CDR1 MNHEY, CDR2 SMNVEV (reference sequence). The CDR3 is 14 residues long. CDR3 sequence: CASSRDRAKETQYF. Here the CDR3 DNA reads TGTGCCAGCTCGCGGGACAGAGCAAAAGAGACCCAGTACTTC.

This clonotype was observed at least ten times. This rearrangement joins TRBV5-1 to TRBJ2-3, with 8 bases that match TRBD2. This CDR3 is 15 amino acids long. Germline V gene lookup returns CDR1 SGHRS and CDR2 YFSETQ. V gave up 4 bases and J gave up 1 base; unmatched junction bases: 5. This chain's CDR3 is CASSKQAGGTDTQYF. The CDR3 nucleotides read TGCGCCAGCAGCAAGCAAGCGGGAGGCACAGATACGCAGTATTTT.

This clonotype was picked up many times. The rearrangement uses TRBV12-3 or TRBV12-4 and TRBJ2-7, with 8 positions matching TRBD1. The CDR3 is 14 residues long. The ends lost 6 bases at V and 5 bases at J; junction bases unmatched: 9. The CDR3 is CASSPQGARNEQYF. DNA for the CDR3: TGTGCCAGCAGCCCCCAGGGGGCGCGGAACGAGCAGTACTTC.

The chain has TRBV7-9 and TRBJ1-1, with D maybe TRBD1 (6 bases). Trimming shortened V by 11 bases and J by 7 bases, and 14 bases separated the two germline ends. The CDR3 has 11 amino acids. Germline-derived CDR1 and CDR2 are SEHNR and FQNEAQ (reference sequence). CDR3 amino acids: CASSTGLEAFF. The CDR3 DNA is TGTGCCTCATCTACAGGGCTTGAAGCTTTCTTT.

This clonotype was observed a handful of times. This may be a read error: a much more frequent sequence differs by one nucleotide. V gene TRBV25-1 combines with J gene TRBJ2-5; TRBD2 matches at 8 bases. CDR1 is MGHDK, CDR2 SYGVNS, per germline. V was clipped by 8 bases and J by 5 bases; unmatched bases: 1. This CDR3 contains 11 residues. CDR3 residues: CASGGGETQYF. The CDR3 bases are TGTGCCAGCGGCGGGGGGGAGACCCAGTACTTC.

A word on this clonotype: The CDR3 carries no conserved terminal phenylalanine or tryptophan, so it likely arises from a read error. The gene calls are TRBV20-1 and TRBJ2-2, with D tentatively TRBD1 (7 bases). The CDR3 is 18 amino acids. CDR1 and CDR2 (germline): DFQATT, SNEGSKA (reference sequence). CDR3 sequence: CSARDRNRGTANTGELFY. The CDR3 nucleotides read TGCAGTGCTAGAGATCGAAACCGCGGGACAGCAAACACCGGCGAGCTGTTTTAT.

This clonotype was counted at least ten times. The chain uses TRBV6-1 and TRBJ1-3; D not certain. Trimming stripped 8 bases from V and 0 bases from J, with 11 bases between. The CDR3 has 14 residues. Germline loops: CDR1 MNHNS, CDR2 SASEGT. CDR3 protein: CASARSASGNTIYF. The CDR3 bases are TGTGCCAGCGCAAGGTCCGCCTCTGGAAACACCATATATTTT.

The V and J genes are TRBV28 and TRBJ2-1, with D uncertain. Trimming shortened V by 2 bases and J by 2 bases, and 16 bases separated the two germline ends. The CDR3 is made up of 17 amino acids. In germline, CDR1 is MDHEN, CDR2 SYDVKM. CDR3 nucleotide sequence: TGTGCCAGCAGTTTACATCTTGGGCTCCGAACCTACAATGAGCAGTTCTTC. Protein product: CASSLHLGLRTYNEQFF.